What follows is one TCR beta chain and its context. The antigen is unknown. The assay was immunoSEQ multiplex PCR, and TCRdb's table has in-frame clones only and misses some. The data contain tens of thousands of clones, 87% of them singletons. These data belong to a study of STAT5B mutations in CD4+ large granular lymphocyte leukemia. CDR3 size: 16 residues. The V and J ends lost 1 base and 0 bases respectively, with 10 bases between them. Germline V gene lookup returns CDR1 MDHEN and CDR2 SYDVKM. Whole-study findings and limits: 8/27 top patient clones versus 2/35 control clones were TRBV06-family. Without HLA matching, higher CD4+ than CD8+ T-LGLL clonality could reflect small sample size.

The rearrangement joins TRBV28 to TRBJ2-4, with D possibly TRBD1 on 6 matching bases. Sequencing was done on a sample of CD4+ T cells from blood buffy coats. The sequence derives from a human donor in good health. CDR3: CASSLFQGQAKNIQYF. Written as DNA, the CDR3 is TGTGCCAGCAGTTTATTCCAGGGACAAGCCAAAAACATTCAGTACTTC.